This TCR beta chain was observed in a study of T-cell memory formation after mild COVID-19. As regards this clonotype: Its antigen is still unknown.

Germline assignment: CDR1 LNHDA and CDR2 SQIVND (reference sequence). There are 13 residues in the CDR3. V lost 5 bases and J lost 6; bases outside the gene matches: 6. Study-level points and caveats: Detection of some responders pre-infection suggested pre-existing cross-reactive memory T cells participated. Contracting clones localized mainly to CM and EM when CD4+ and mainly to EMRA when CD8+. There was no confirmation that second-wave clones peaking on day 37 were SARS-CoV-2 specific. There was a balanced CD4/CD8 profile in clones contracting day 15 to 85, and later expanders leaned CD4+.

TCRdb re-called the 5' RACE reads with MiXCR, one entry per CDR3 protein. This table holds 300,000 or so distinct CDR3 sequences, around a sixth found once. The receptor was derived from a man aged 18 to 30 who had mild COVID-19 (a few samples of this study predate the infection). Cell type and time point are not known. Sequencing was carried out using PBMCs or a T cell subset sorted from them (not recorded which). J is TRBJ1-1 and V is TRBV19; the match to TRBD1 covers 7 bases. CDR3 nucleotide sequence: TGTGCCAGTAGTTCCACAGGGGAGCCTGAAGCTTTCTTT. It codes for CASSSTGEPEAFF.